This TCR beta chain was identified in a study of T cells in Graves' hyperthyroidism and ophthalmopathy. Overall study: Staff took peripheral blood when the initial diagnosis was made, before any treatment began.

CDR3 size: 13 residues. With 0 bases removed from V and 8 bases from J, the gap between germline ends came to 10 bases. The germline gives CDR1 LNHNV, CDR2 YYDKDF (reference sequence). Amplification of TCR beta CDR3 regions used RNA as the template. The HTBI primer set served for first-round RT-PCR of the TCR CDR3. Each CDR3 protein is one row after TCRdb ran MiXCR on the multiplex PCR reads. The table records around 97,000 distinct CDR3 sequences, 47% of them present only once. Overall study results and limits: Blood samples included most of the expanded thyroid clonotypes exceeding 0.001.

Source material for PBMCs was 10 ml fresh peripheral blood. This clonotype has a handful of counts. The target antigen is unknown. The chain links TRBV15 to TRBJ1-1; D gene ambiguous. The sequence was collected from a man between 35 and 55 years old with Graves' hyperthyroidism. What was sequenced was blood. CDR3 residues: CATSRDRAAEAFF. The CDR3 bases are TGTGCCACCAGCAGAGATCGGGCGGCGGAAGCTTTCTTT.